The 29 T cell receptor beta chains reported below all come from one sample, sequenced in a study of shared clonotypes between healthy human individuals. Assay: immunoSEQ multiplex PCR; the TCRdb copy retains only in-frame clones and omits some. The sample shows some 2.4 million clones, 90% to 95% of them seen only once. The sample consisted of naive CD4+ T cells from PBMCs. Subset in this sample: CD45RA+ positively selected. These receptors came from a man aged 18 to 29 in good health. Some clones in this sample may be carry-over from other donors' samples.

V gene TRBV28 combines with J gene TRBJ2-2; 10 nucleotides line up with TRBD2. Germline V gives CDR1 MDHEN, CDR2 SYDVKM. With 6 bases clipped from V and 8 bases from J, the junction kept 6 bases outside the gene matches. The CDR3 is 14 amino acids. In nucleotides, the CDR3 is TGTGCCAGCAGAGCGGGAGGGCTCAGTGGGGAGCTGTTTTTT. Translated: CASRAGGLSGELFF.

Remarks on this clone: This CDR3 is also generated by other DNA sequences in the sample. The V call is TRBV5-4, the J call TRBJ2-5, with TRBD1 matching over 8 bases. The germline V gene has CDR1 SGHNT and CDR2 YYREEE (reference sequence). The CDR3 has 14 residues. V lost 0 bases, J lost 5 bases, and 3 bases stayed unmatched. The CDR3 nucleotides are TGTGCCAGCAGCTTGGCAGGGGGCAGGGAGACCCAGTACTTC. Its protein is CASSLAGGRETQYF.

The genes are TRBV5-1 and TRBJ2-2; D is perhaps TRBD1 or TRBD2 (5 bases each). V lost 3 bases to trimming and J lost 8 bases, with 20 bases between them. The CDR3 extends over 16 amino acids. Germline CDR1 and CDR2: SGHRS and YFSETQ. CDR3 loop: CASSSGRANQRGELFF. CDR3 in DNA: TGCGCCAGCAGCTCGGGGCGGGCAAATCAGCGAGGGGAGCTGTTTTTT.

The chain has TRBV28 and TRBJ1-4; D uncertain. Trimming took 3 bases from V and 7 from J, leaving 9 bases between them. The CDR3 has 13 amino acids. Germline V gene data show CDR1 as MDHEN and CDR2 as SYDVKM. CDR3 sequence: CASSLLGIEKLFF. The CDR3 DNA sequence: TGTGCCAGCAGTTTGCTGGGGATTGAAAAACTGTTTTTT.

The chain recombines TRBV7-3 with TRBJ2-2; D is possibly TRBD1 (5 bases). The CDR3 length is 16 residues. Germline loops: CDR1 SGHTA, CDR2 FQGTGA. Trimming stripped 2 bases from V and 5 bases from J, with 15 bases between. As DNA, the CDR3 is TGTGCCAGCAGCTTAGCTGGCGACAGATTGACCGGGGAGCTGTTTTTT. The encoded protein is CASSLAGDRLTGELFF. The complete variable domain, with remaining parts taken from reference TRBV7-3 and TRBJ2-2, reads GAGVSQTPSNKVTEKGKYVELRCDPISGHTALYWYRQSLGQGPEFLIYFQGTGAADDSGLPNDRFFAVRPEGSVSTLKIQRTERGDSAVYLCASSLAGDRLTGELFFGEGSRLTVL.

In DNA form, the CDR3 reads TGTGCCAGCATTGCCCGGACAGGGGGCCACGGTGAAGCTTTCTTT. It codes for CASIARTGGHGEAFF. This rearrangement joins TRBV6-1 to TRBJ1-1, with 11 bases lining up with TRBD1. Losses at the gene ends were 7 bases for V and 7 bases for J; bases not matched to a gene: 11. The CDR3 has 15 residues. Germline CDR1 and CDR2: MNHNS and SASEGT.

This chain joins TRBV27 and TRBJ2-7, with D perhaps assigned TRBD1 or TRBD2 (6 bases each). The CDR3 is 15 amino acids. The germline gives CDR1 MNHEY, CDR2 SMNVEV (reference sequence). The V and J ends lost 5 bases and 4 bases respectively, with 18 bases between them. The DNA of the CDR3 is TGTGCCAGCAGTGGTGGGGGGCCCCGAAGGTACGAGCAGTACTTC. It translates to CASSGGGPRRYEQYF.

This rearrangement joins TRBV5-1 to TRBJ2-1; 9 bases are shared with TRBD1. The CDR3 has 15 amino acids. Germline-derived CDR1 and CDR2 are SGHRS and YFSETQ. The J segment lost 5 bases and the V segment lost 2 bases, leaving 5 bases of the junction unmatched. CDR3 protein: CASSLMGQGNNEQFF. In DNA form, the CDR3 reads TGCGCCAGCAGCTTAATGGGACAGGGTAACAATGAGCAGTTCTTC.

This chain connects TRBV5-4 to TRBJ1-1; no clear D. V lost 6 bases and J lost 4, with 19 bases in between. Germline-derived CDR1 and CDR2 are SGHNT and YYREEE (reference sequence). The CDR3 contains 15 residues. In DNA form, the CDR3 reads TGTGCCAGCACGAACACAGTAGGAATGGGCACTGAAGCTTTCTTT. Protein product: CASTNTVGMGTEAFF.

V usage is TRBV5-1 and J usage is TRBJ1-2, with D possibly being TRBD1 (6 bases). The CDR3 contains 16 residues. Germline V gene lookup returns CDR1 SGHRS and CDR2 YFSETQ. V was shortened by 6 bases and J by 4 bases, with 22 bases between the two germline ends. CDR3 sequence: CASKGLDEGDGYGYTF. CDR3 DNA: TGCGCCAGCAAAGGCCTCGACGAGGGGGATGGCTATGGCTACACCTTC.

This chain uses TRBV15 with TRBJ1-2, with D hard to call. The V end was cut by 1 base, the J end by 3 bases, with 15 bases between. CDR1 and CDR2 (germline): LNHNV, YYDKDF (reference sequence). This CDR3 contains 16 residues. For the CDR3, the DNA is TGTGCCACCAGCAGAGGGCCCCGGAATAGTGACTATGGCTACACCTTC. Translated, it gives CATSRGPRNSDYGYTF.

This sequence joins TRBV5-6 and TRBJ1-5, with 7 bases that match TRBD1. Germline trimming cut 3 bases from V and 3 bases from J; bases unmatched to any gene: 9. The CDR3 is 16 amino acids. The V gene's germline CDR1 is SGHDT and CDR2 YYEEEE. DNA of the CDR3: TGTGCCAGCAGCTCCTTCTGGGACAGCCCCAATCAGCCCCAGCATTTT. Encoded protein: CASSSFWDSPNQPQHF. Full variable domain (outside the CDR3, taken from reference TRBV5-6 and TRBJ1-5): DAGVTQSPTHLIKTRGQQVTLRCSPKSGHDTVSWYQQALGQGPQFIFQYYEEEERQRGNFPDRFSGHQFPNYSSELNVNALLLGDSALYLCASSSFWDSPNQPQHFGDGTRLSIL.

This chain links TRBV4-3 with TRBJ1-1; TRBD1 might be the D (5 bases). There are 15 residues in the CDR3. V lost 1 base and J 5 bases, leaving 14 bases between the germline ends. The germline gives CDR1 LGHNA, CDR2 YSLEER. The CDR3 loop is CASSQVLRGGTEAFF. CDR3 sequence (DNA): TGCGCCAGCAGCCAAGTTTTAAGGGGAGGAACTGAAGCTTTCTTT.

The CDR3 here is CATSSSPGRAETQYF. The CDR3 region has the DNA TGTGCCACCAGCAGTTCTCCCGGGAGAGCTGAGACCCAGTACTTC. This chain uses TRBV15 with TRBJ2-5, with TRBD2 as a possible D gene (6 bases). CDR3 size: 15 residues. Germline V lookup: CDR1 LNHNV, CDR2 YYDKDF (reference sequence). The germline V and J ends were trimmed by 3 bases and 5 bases, with 16 bases remaining between them.

This clone was detected only once. The V call is TRBV10-3, the J call TRBJ1-4; 7 nucleotides match TRBD1. With 10 bases clipped from V and 7 bases from J, the junction kept 6 bases outside the gene matches. The germline gives CDR1 ENHRY, CDR2 SYGVKD. CDR3 length: 12 residues. The CDR3 protein is CATRRGPEKLFF. The CDR3 DNA is TGTGCCACGAGGAGGGGGCCTGAAAAACTGTTTTTT.

This chain links TRBV30 with TRBJ2-3, with no clear D. This CDR3 is 14 amino acids long. Trimming cost V 0 bases and J 9 bases, with 16 bases left between them. Germline V gives CDR1 GTSNPN, CDR2 SVGIG (reference sequence). The CDR3 DNA follows: TGTGCCTGGAGTGTAGATCTGGCAATAGGCACGCAGTATTTT. Amino acids: CAWSVDLAIGTQYF.

J is TRBJ2-5 and V is TRBV5-1, with D perhaps being TRBD1 or TRBD2 (5 bases each). The CDR3 is 13 amino acids. The V gene lost 3 bases and the J gene lost 5 bases, with 11 bases spanning the gap. Per the germline V gene, CDR1 is SGHRS and CDR2 is YFSETQ. The CDR3 DNA sequence: TGCGCCAGCAGCTACGGGACCGGCGAGACCCAGTACTTC. It specifies CASSYGTGETQYF.

The chain employs TRBV6-5 and TRBJ2-3, with TRBD1 as a possible D gene (5 bases). Trimming stripped 2 bases from V and 12 bases from J, with 9 bases between. Per the germline V gene, CDR1 is MNHEY and CDR2 is SVGAGI. The CDR3 contains 11 residues. The CDR3 DNA is TGTGCCAGCAGTTACGGGGCAACCCAGTATTTT. The encoded protein is CASSYGATQYF.

The genes are TRBV18 and TRBJ2-3; no firm D call. CDR3 length: 15 residues. V was shortened by 0 bases and J by 5 bases, with 12 bases between the two germline ends. Germline V lookup: CDR1 KGHSH, CDR2 LQKENI. CDR3 protein: CASSPPAGRGDTQYF. In DNA, the CDR3 is TGTGCCAGCTCACCACCGGCAGGCCGCGGAGATACGCAGTATTTT.

This chain connects TRBV2 to TRBJ1-1, with D possibly matching TRBD1 (6 bases). The germline V and J ends were trimmed by 4 bases and 1 base, with 16 bases remaining between them. Germline V gives CDR1 SNHLY, CDR2 FYNNEI. There are 16 residues in the CDR3. CDR3 protein: CASSAYPLQGNTEAFF. The CDR3 nucleotides are TGTGCCAGCAGTGCCTATCCCCTACAGGGGAACACTGAAGCTTTCTTT.

This chain connects TRBV5-1 to TRBJ2-3, with 11 bases identical to TRBD2. Per the germline V gene, CDR1 is SGHRS and CDR2 is YFSETQ. V was clipped by 4 bases and J by 2 bases; unmatched bases: 6. The CDR3 spans 16 residues. The CDR3 bases are TGCGCCAGCAGCGTAGGGACTAGCGGTGACACAGATACGCAGTATTTT. Its translation is CASSVGTSGDTDTQYF.

V usage is TRBV25-1 and J usage is TRBJ2-3; 8 nucleotides align to TRBD2. The CDR3 length is 14 residues. The J segment lost 2 bases and the V segment lost 11 bases, leaving 9 bases of the junction unmatched. In germline, CDR1 is MGHDK, CDR2 SYGVNS. CDR3: CAGGGSGATDTQYF. The CDR3, as DNA: TGTGCCGGGGGGGGTAGCGGGGCCACAGATACGCAGTATTTT.

CDR3 protein: CASSPGGAGGYNEQFF. The DNA of the CDR3 is TGTGCCAGCAGTCCAGGGGGAGCGGGTGGCTACAATGAGCAGTTCTTC. V and J are TRBV7-3 and TRBJ2-1; D perhaps matches TRBD1 (7 bases). The germline V gene encodes CDR1 SGHTA and CDR2 FQGTGA. V was pared by 6 bases and J by 3 bases, with 18 bases between. The CDR3 is made up of 16 amino acids.

The chain joins TRBV19 to TRBJ1-1, with 7 bases lining up with TRBD1. Trimming took 3 bases from V and 9 from J; bases not matched to a gene: 10. CDR3 length: 14 residues. Germline-derived CDR1 and CDR2 are LNHDA and SQIVND (reference sequence). CDR3 residues: CASSMGQNSDQAFF. The CDR3 DNA is TGTGCCAGTAGTATGGGACAGAATTCCGACCAAGCTTTCTTT.

This rearrangement joins TRBV6-6 to TRBJ1-5, with D tentatively TRBD1 (5 bases). The CDR3 sequence is 16 residues long. Germline assignment: CDR1 MNHNY and CDR2 SVGAGI (reference sequence). V was clipped by 6 bases and J by 7 bases, with 22 bases between them. CDR3 amino acids: CASSATGLITSQPQHF. As DNA, the CDR3 is TGTGCCAGCAGCGCGACGGGACTTATTACCTCGCAGCCCCAGCATTTT.

The chain recombines TRBV28 with TRBJ2-1; no clear D gene. The length of the CDR3 is 15 residues. Trimming shortened V by 6 bases and J by 1 base, and 13 bases separated the two germline ends. Germline V gene sequence: CDR1 MDHEN, CDR2 SYDVKM. The DNA of the CDR3 is TGTGCCAGCAGACCCCAAGGCAGTTCCTACAATGAGCAGTTCTTC. It translates to CASRPQGSSYNEQFF. Combining the CDR3 with reference TRBV28 and TRBJ2-1 gives the whole variable domain DVKVTQSSRYLVKRTGEKVFLECVQDMDHENMFWYRQDPGLGLRLIYFSYDVKMKEKGDIPEGYSVSREKKERFSLILESASTNQTSMYLCASRPQGSSYNEQFFGPGTRLTVL.

The CDR3 bases are TGCGCCAGCAGCCCAAGCACAGTGAACACTGAAGCTTTCTTT. Encoded protein: CASSPSTVNTEAFF. The chain uses TRBV5-1 and TRBJ1-1; D is undetermined. Germline V gene data show CDR1 as SGHRS and CDR2 as YFSETQ. The V gene lost 4 bases and the J gene lost 0 bases, with 10 bases spanning the gap. The CDR3 totals 14 residues.

V and J are TRBV9 and TRBJ2-5; a possible D gene is TRBD1 (5 bases). Germline-derived CDR1 and CDR2 are SGDLS and YYNGEE. The CDR3 runs to 15 residues. The V end lost 0 bases, the J end lost 2 bases, and 11 bases lay between the germline ends. The DNA of the CDR3 is TGTGCCAGCAGCGTAGGCTCAGGGTTACAAGAGACCCAGTACTTC. Amino acids: CASSVGSGLQETQYF.

V usage is TRBV28 and J usage is TRBJ2-3, with 13 bases lining up with TRBD2. Per the germline V gene, CDR1 is MDHEN and CDR2 is SYDVKM. With V trimmed by 6 bases and J by 1 base, 1 base remained unmatched. The CDR3 consists of 15 residues. CDR3 sequence: CASRTSGRRTDTQYF. In DNA, the CDR3 is TGTGCCAGCAGGACTAGCGGGAGGCGCACAGATACGCAGTATTTT.